Below, one TCR beta chain is given with its context. Germline CDR1 and CDR2: MNHEY and SVGAGI. This CDR3 region has 14 residues. The V end lost 4 bases, the J end lost 5 bases, and 12 bases lay between the germline ends. This specimen belongs to a study of T cell repertoires in aging, cancer and after chemotherapy. A mixed TRB-A/B primer pool amplified rearranged TRB by multiplex touch-down PCR. Using its own MiXCR run on the multiplex PCR reads, TCRdb lists one record per CDR3 protein. The sample contains several thousand distinct CDR3 sequences, about 29% of which appear only once. Peripheral blood genomic DNA, not sorted cells or RNA, was the template.

The gene calls are TRBV6-5 and TRBJ1-5; D gene uncertain. Sequencing used blood. This sequence originates from a human donor with a blood cancer. This chain's CDR3 is CASSFGQYYQPQHF. CDR3 bases: TGTGCCAGCAGTTTTGGTCAGTATTATCAGCCCCAGCATTTT.